This record looks at one TCR beta chain sequence and its context. The repertoire was sequenced with immunoSEQ multiplex PCR; TCRdb's copy has only in-frame clones and lacks some. Among about 140,000 clones listed, 65% to 80% were seen once. This sample stems from a study of blood T cell repertoires in COVID-19. The specimen was peripheral blood. The sequence was collected from a man between 60 and 75 years old with acute or convalescent COVID-19.

The CDR3 coding sequence is TGTGCCATCAGTGAGTTTCCTCGGAGTACAGATACGCAGTATTTT. This codes for CAISEFPRSTDTQYF. This chain uses TRBV10-3 with TRBJ2-3; D uncertain. There are 15 residues in the CDR3. V lost 1 base and J 3 bases, leaving 11 bases between the germline ends. CDR1 and CDR2 (germline): ENHRY, SYGVKD.